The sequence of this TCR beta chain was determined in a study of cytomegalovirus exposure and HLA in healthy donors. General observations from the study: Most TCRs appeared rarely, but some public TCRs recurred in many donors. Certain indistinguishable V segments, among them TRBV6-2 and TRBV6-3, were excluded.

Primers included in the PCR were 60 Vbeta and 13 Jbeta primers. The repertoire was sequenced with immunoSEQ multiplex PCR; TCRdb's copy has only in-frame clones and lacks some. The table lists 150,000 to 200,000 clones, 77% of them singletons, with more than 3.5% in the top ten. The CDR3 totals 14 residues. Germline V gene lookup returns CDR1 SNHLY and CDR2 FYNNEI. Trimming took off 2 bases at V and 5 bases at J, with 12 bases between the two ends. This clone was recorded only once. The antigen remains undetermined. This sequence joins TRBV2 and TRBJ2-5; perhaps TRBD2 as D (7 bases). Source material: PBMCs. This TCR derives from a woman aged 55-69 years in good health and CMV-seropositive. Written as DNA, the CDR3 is TGTGCCAGCAGTGAAATACAGGGAGGGGAGACCCAGTACTTC. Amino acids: CASSEIQGGETQYF.